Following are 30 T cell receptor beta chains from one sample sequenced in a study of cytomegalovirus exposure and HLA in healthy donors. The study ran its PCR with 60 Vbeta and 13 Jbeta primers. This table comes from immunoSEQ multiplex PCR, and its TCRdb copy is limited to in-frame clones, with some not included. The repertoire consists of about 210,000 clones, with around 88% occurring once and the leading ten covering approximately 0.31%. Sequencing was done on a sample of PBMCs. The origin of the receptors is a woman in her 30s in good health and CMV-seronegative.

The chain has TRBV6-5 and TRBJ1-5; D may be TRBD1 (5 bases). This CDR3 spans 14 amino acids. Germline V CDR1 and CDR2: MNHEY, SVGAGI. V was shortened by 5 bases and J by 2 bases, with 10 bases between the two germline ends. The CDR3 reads CASSHRFGNQPQHF. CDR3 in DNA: TGTGCCAGCAGTCACAGGTTTGGCAATCAGCCCCAGCATTTT.

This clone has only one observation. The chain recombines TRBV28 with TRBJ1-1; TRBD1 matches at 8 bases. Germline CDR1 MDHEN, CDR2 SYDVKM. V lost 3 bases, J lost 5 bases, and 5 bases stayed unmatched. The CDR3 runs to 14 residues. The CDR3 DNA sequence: TGTGCCAGCAGTTTGTCACAGGGGGTTACTGAAGCTTTCTTT. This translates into CASSLSQGVTEAFF.

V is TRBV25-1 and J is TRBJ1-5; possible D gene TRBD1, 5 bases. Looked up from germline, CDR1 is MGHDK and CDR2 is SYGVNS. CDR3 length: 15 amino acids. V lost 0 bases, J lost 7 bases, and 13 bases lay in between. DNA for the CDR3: TGTGCCAGCAGTGAATATTGCCAGGGTTACCAGCCCCAGCATTTT. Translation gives CASSEYCQGYQPQHF.

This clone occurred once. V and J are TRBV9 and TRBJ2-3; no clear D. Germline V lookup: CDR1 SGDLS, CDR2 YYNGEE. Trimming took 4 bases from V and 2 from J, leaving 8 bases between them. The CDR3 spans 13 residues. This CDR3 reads CASSFLPTDTQYF. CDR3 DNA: TGTGCCAGCAGCTTTCTTCCCACAGATACGCAGTATTTT.

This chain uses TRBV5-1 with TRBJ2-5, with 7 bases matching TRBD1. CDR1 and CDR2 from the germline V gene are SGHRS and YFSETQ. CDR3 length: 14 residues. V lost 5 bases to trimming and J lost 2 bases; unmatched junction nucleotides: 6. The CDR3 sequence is CASSWGQSQETQYF. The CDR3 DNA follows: TGCGCCAGCAGTTGGGGACAGTCTCAAGAGACCCAGTACTTC.

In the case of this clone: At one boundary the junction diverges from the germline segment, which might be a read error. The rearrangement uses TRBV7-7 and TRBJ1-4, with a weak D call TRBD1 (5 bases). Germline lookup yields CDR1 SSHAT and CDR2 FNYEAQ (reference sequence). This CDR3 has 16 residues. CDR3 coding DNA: TGTGCTAGCAGCCTGAGCTTGGGGGGGGGTAATGAAAAACTGTTTTTT. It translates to CASSLSLGGGNEKLFF.

The CDR3 DNA reads as TGTGCCAGCACCAGGAGGGACCCCACAGATACGCAGTATTTT. Translating gives CASTRRDPTDTQYF. The rearrangement links TRBV2 to TRBJ2-3; tentatively, D is TRBD2 (6 bases). Trimming removed 7 bases from V and 2 bases from J, with 13 bases in between. The CDR3 contains 14 residues. Germline V gene lookup returns CDR1 SNHLY and CDR2 FYNNEI.

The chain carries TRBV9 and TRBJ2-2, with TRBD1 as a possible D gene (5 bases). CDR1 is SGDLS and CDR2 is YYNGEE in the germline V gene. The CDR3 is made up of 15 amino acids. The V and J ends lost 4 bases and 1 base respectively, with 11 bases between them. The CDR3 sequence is CASSSGSVNTGELFF. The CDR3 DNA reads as TGTGCCAGCAGCTCAGGGTCGGTGAACACCGGGGAGCTGTTTTTT.

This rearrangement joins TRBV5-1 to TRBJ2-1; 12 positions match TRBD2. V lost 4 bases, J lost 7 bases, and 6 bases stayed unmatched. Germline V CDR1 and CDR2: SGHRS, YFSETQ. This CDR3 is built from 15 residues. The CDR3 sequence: CASSRLAGEVNEQFF. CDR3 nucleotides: TGCGCCAGCAGCCGACTAGCGGGAGAAGTGAATGAGCAGTTCTTC.

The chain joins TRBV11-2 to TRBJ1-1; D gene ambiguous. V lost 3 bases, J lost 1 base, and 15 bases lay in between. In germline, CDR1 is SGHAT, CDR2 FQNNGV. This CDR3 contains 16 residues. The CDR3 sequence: CASSFRAPTENTEAFF. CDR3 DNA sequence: TGTGCCAGCAGCTTCCGAGCCCCAACTGAGAACACTGAAGCTTTCTTT.

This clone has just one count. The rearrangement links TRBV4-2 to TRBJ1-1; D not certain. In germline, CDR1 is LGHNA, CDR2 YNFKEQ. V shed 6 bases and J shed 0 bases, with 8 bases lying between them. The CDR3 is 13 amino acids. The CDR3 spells CASSRGLNTEAFF. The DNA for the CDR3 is TGTGCCAGCAGTCGCGGGCTGAACACTGAAGCTTTCTTT.

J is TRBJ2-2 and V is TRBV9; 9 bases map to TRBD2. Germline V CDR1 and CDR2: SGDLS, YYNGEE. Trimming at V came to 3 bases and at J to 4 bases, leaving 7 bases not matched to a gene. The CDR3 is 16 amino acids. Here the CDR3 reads CASSGGGARSTGELFF. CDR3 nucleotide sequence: TGTGCCAGCAGCGGCGGGGGGGCGCGTAGCACCGGGGAGCTGTTTTTT. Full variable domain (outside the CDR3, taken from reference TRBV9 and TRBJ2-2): DSGVTQTPKHLITATGQRVTLRCSPRSGDLSVYWYQQSLDQGLQFLIQYYNGEERAKGNILERFSAQQFPDLHSELNLSSLELGDSALYFCASSGGGARSTGELFFGEGSRLTVL.

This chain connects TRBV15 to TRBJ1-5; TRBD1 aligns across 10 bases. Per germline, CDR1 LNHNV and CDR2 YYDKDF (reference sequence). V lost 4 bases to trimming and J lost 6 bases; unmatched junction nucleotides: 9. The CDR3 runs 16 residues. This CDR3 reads CATSKNRDRGGQPQHF. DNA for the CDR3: TGTGCCACCAGCAAAAACCGGGACAGGGGTGGTCAGCCCCAGCATTTT.

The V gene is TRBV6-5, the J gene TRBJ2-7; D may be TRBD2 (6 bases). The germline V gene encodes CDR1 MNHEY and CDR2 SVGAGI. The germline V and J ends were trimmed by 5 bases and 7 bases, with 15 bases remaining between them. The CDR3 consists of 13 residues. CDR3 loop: CASSRGLTREQYF. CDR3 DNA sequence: TGTGCCAGCAGTCGGGGACTTACAAGGGAGCAGTACTTC.

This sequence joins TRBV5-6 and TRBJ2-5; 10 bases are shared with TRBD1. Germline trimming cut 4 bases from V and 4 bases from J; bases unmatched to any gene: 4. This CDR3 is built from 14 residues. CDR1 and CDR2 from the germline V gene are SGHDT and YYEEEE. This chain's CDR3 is CASSGDRGAETQYF. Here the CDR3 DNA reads TGTGCCAGCAGCGGGGACAGGGGTGCAGAGACCCAGTACTTC.

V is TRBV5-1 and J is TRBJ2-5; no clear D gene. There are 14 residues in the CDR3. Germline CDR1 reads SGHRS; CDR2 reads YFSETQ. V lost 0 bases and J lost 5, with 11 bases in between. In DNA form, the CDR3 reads TGCGCCAGCAGCTTGGAGGTCCTGAGGGAGACCCAGTACTTC. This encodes CASSLEVLRETQYF.

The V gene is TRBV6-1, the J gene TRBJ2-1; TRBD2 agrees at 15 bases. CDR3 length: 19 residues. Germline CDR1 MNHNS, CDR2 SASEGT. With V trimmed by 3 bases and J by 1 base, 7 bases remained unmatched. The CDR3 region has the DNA TGTGCCAGCAGTGACAAGGGACTAGCGGGAGGTAGGTCCTACAATGAGCAGTTCTTC. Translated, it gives CASSDKGLAGGRSYNEQFF.

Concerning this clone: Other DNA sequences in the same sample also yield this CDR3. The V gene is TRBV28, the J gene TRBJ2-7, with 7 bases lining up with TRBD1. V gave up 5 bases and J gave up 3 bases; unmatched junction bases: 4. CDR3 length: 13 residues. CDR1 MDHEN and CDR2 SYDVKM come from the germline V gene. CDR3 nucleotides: TGTGCCAGCAGTCCGGGACAGAGCTACGAGCAGTACTTC. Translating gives CASSPGQSYEQYF.

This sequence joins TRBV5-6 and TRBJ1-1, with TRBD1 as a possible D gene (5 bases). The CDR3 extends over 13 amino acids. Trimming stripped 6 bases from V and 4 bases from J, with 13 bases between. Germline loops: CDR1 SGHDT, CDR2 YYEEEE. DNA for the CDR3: TGTGCCAGCACCCGGAGGGGAATCACTGAAGCTTTCTTT. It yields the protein CASTRRGITEAFF. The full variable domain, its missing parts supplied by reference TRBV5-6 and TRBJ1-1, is DAGVTQSPTHLIKTRGQQVTLRCSPKSGHDTVSWYQQALGQGPQFIFQYYEEEERQRGNFPDRFSGHQFPNYSSELNVNALLLGDSALYLCASTRRGITEAFFGQGTRLTVV.

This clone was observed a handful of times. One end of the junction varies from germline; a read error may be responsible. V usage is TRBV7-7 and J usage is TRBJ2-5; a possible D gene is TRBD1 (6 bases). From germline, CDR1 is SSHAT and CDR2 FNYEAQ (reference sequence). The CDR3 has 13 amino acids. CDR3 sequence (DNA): TGTGCTAGCAGCCTGGGGGCCCAAGAGACCCAGTACTTC. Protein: CASSLGAQETQYF. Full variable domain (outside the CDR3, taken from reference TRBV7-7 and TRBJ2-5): GAGVSQSPRYKVTKRGQDVTLRCDPISSHATLYWYQQALGQGPEFLTYFNYEAQPDKSGLPSDRFSAERPEGSISTLTIQRTEQRDSAMYRCASSLGAQETQYFGPGTRLLVL.

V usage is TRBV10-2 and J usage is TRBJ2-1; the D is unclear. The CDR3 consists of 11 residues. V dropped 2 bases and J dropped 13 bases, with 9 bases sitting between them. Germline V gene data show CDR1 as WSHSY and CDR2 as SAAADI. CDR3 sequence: CASSELLPQFF. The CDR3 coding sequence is TGCGCCAGCAGTGAGCTACTACCTCAGTTCTTC.

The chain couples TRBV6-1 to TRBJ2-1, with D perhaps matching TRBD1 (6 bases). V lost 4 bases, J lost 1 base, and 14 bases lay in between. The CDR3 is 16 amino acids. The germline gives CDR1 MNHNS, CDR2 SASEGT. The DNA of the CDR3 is TGTGCCAGCAGTGGTTACCGGACAGAATCCTACAATGAGCAGTTCTTC. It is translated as CASSGYRTESYNEQFF.

Here the CDR3 reads CASSPTTGSSYNEQFF. CDR3 sequence (DNA): TGTGCCAGCAGCCCGACGACAGGGAGCTCCTACAATGAGCAGTTCTTC. The rearrangement joins TRBV7-6 to TRBJ2-1; the match to TRBD1 covers 7 bases. The length of the CDR3 is 16 residues. The V gene end was trimmed by 5 bases and the J gene end by 0 bases; junction bases not matched to a gene: 7. The germline V gene encodes CDR1 SGHVS and CDR2 FNYEAQ.

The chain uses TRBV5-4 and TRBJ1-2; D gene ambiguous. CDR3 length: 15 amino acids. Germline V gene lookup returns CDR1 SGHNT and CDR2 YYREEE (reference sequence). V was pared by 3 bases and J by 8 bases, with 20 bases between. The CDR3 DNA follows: TGTGCCAGCAGCTCCCCGGAGGGCGCCATGGGGGGCTACACCTTC. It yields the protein CASSSPEGAMGGYTF.

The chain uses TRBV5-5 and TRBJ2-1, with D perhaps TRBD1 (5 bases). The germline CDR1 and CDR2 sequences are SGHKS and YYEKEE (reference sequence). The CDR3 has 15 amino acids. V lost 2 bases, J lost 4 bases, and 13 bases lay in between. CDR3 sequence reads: CASSFRADLYNEQFF. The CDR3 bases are TGTGCCAGCAGCTTCAGGGCGGACCTTTACAATGAGCAGTTCTTC.

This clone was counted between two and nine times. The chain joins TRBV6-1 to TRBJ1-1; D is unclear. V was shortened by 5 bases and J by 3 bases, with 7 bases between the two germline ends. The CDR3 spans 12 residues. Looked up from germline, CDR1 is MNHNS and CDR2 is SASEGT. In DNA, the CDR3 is TGTGCCAGCAGTAGAGGGTACACTGAAGCTTTCTTT. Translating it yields CASSRGYTEAFF.

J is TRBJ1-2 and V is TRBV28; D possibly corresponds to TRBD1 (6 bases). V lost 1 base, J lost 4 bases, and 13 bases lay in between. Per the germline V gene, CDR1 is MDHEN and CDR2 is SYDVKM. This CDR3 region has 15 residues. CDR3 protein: CASSLYEDSSYGYTF. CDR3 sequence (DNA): TGTGCCAGCAGTTTATACGAGGACAGTTCCTATGGCTACACCTTC.

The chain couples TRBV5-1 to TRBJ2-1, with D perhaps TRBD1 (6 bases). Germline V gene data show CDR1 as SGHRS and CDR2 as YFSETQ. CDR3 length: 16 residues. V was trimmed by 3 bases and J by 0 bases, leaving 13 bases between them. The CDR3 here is CASSSDSLSSYNEQFF. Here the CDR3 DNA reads TGCGCCAGCAGCTCGGACAGTCTAAGCTCCTACAATGAGCAGTTCTTC.

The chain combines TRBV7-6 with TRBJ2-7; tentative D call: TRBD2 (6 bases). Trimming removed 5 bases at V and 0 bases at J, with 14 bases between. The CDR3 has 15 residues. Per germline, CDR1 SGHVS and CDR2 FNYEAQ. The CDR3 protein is CASSQTRERSYEQYF. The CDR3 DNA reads TGTGCCAGCAGCCAAACCCGGGAGCGCTCCTACGAGCAGTACTTC.

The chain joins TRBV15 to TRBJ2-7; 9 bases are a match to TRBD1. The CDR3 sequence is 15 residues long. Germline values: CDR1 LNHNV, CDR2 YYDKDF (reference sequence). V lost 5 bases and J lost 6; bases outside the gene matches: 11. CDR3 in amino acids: CATSEPGQGPLEQYF. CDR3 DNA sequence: TGTGCCACCAGCGAGCCGGGACAGGGACCTCTCGAGCAGTACTTC. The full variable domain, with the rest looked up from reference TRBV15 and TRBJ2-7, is DAMVIQNPRYQVTQFGKPVTLSCSQTLNHNVMYWYQQKSSQAPKLLFHYYDKDFNNEADTPDNFQSRRPNTSFCFLDIRSPGLGDTAMYLCATSEPGQGPLEQYFGPGTRLTVT.